What follows is one TCR beta chain and its context. Its antigen is still unknown. No much larger clonotype is one base removed from it; base qualities were not supplied. This entry is derived from a study of T cell responses to AZD1222 COVID-19 vaccine (dated by TCRdb to about 2021). Notes on the research overall: AZD1222 recipients given second doses at about 4 weeks or at about 12 weeks were pooled, since spike-specific TCR depth and breadth were not found to differ between the two schedules. Enrollment into the trials was organized by age into subgroups of 18-55, 56-69 and 70-plus years, and those subgroups contained roughly 160, 29 and 62 TCR-sequenced participants, respectively. TCR sequencing was performed for about 250 trial participants, of whom 200 to 210 were given two doses of AZD1222 and approximately 25 were given two doses of MenACWY control vaccine. The study at large found these results: Conclusions about previously exposed vaccinees are limited, since just five to seven AZD1222 recipients were seropositive for SARS-CoV-2 at baseline. Because no samples from the day 14 peak response were available, repertoires could be characterized only after the peak T cell response. A significant rise in spike-specific TCR breadth and depth was observed after two AZD1222 doses relative to day 0 and relative to MenACWY recipients. Nearly half of unique spike-specific TCRs reportedly recognized epitopes outside regions mutated in the B.1.351 and B.1.1.7 variants. The whole spike protein was spanned by vaccine-associated CD4 TCRs, and dominant responses were seen in regions 160-218 and 743-854. Participants were mostly white British, with more females than males. The authors suggested clonal diversity may have been underestimated. In the small 56-69-year group, the increase in depth fell short of significance, most likely because of low power.

The CDR3 regions of human TCRbeta chains were analyzed by immunosequencing. The authors processed their data as follows. Repertoire TCRs were matched against a reference library of SARS-CoV-2-specific TCRs generated with the MIRA antigen-specificity platform. Breadth was defined as the fraction of unique TCRs that were SARS-CoV-2-associated, and depth was defined as the fraction of total T cells that were SARS-CoV-2-associated. Each spike-specific TCR was assigned to its reactive spike region and to a CD4 or CD8 class using the MIRA data. Log10-transformed breadth and depth values were compared by one-way ANOVA with Sidak's multiple comparisons tests. This is the immuneACCESS table as TCRdb keeps it, with only in-frame sequences that have V and J called. A part of the clones is gone; compared with another copy, unresolved V genes explain less than half, and the rest is unexplained. The V and J calls and clone size come from that table; D and trimming were worked out from the DNA. This sample is represented by around 180,000 clones; approximately 92% of them were singletons. 10% of the sample comes from the top ten.

Interpreted using the paper, the time point label stands for: baseline before first vaccination. Samples from vaccinated people were obtained from the UK trials COV001 and COV002, which included a single-blind randomized controlled phase 2/3 trial of AZD1222 (ChAdOx1 nCoV-19) in healthy adults. For TCRbeta chain sequencing, PBMC samples were collected from trial participants at day 0 and at day 28 after the second dose. The material sequenced was peripheral blood, taken on day 0 of AZD1222 vaccination. This TCR derives from an adult in good health.

The nucleotide sequence reads as follows: TGCAGCGTTGGCAGGGTAGACTATGGCTACACCTTC. Its coded protein is CSVGRVDYGYTF. Here the chain combines TRBV29-1 and TRBJ1-2; the D region possibly corresponds to TRBD1 (5 bases align). The CDR3 contains 12 residues, cysteine and phenylalanine counted. Only CDR3 DNA remains: 36 bases, in frame from the first base. The junction shows trimming of 4 bases on V and 3 bases on J, plus 9 bases between the germline ends. Reading the germline V gene gives CDR1 SQVTM and CDR2 ANQGSEA.